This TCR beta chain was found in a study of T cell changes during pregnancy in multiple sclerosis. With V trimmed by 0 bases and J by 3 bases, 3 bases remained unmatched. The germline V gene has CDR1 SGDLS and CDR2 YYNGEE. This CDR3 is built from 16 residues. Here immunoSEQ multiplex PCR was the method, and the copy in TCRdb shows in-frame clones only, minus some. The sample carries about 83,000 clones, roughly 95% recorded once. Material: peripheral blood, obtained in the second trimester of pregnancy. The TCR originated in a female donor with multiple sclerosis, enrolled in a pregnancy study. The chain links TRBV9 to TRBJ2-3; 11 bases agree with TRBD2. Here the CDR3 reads CASSVGLAGGTDTQYF. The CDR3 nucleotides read TGTGCCAGCAGCGTAGGTTTAGCGGGAGGGACAGATACGCAGTATTTT.